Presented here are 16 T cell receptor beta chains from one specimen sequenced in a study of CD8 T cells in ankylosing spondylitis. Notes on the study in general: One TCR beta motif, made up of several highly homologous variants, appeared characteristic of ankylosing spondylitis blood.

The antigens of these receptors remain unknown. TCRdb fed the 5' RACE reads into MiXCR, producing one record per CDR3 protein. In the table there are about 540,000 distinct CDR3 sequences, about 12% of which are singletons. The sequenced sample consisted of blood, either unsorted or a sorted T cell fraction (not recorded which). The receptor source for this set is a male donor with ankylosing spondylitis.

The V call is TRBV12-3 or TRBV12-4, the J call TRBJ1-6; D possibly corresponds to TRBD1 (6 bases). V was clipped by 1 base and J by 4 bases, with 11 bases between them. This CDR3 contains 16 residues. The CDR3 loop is CASSLEGGGYNSPLHF. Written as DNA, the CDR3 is TGTGCCAGCAGTTTAGAGGGAGGGGGATATAATTCACCCCTCCACTTT.

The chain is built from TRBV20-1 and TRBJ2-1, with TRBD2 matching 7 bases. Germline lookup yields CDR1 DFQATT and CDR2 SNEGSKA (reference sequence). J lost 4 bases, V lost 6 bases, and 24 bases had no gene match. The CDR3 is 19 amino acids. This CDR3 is CSAHDAGLPPSGYYNEQFF. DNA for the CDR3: TGCAGTGCCCACGACGCGGGCTTGCCCCCTAGCGGATATTACAATGAGCAGTTCTTC.

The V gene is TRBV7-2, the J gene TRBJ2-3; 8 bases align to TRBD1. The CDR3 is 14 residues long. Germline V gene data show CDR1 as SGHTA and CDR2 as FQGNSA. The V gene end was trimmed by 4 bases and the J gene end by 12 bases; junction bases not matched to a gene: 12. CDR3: CASSWAGTGVSQYF. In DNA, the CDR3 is TGTGCCAGCAGCTGGGCCGGGACAGGAGTCTCTCAGTATTTT.

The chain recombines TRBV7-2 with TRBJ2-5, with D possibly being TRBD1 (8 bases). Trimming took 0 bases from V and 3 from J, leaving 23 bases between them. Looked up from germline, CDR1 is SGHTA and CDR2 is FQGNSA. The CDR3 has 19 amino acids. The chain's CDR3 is CASSLAHRGGSGLKETQYF. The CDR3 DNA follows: TGTGCCAGCAGCTTAGCGCACAGGGGGGGTAGCGGCTTAAAAGAGACCCAGTACTTC.

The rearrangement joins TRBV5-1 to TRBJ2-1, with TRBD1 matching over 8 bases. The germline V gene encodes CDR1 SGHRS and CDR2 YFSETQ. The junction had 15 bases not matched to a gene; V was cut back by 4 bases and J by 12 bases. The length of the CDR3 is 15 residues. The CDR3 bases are TGCGCCAGCAGCCGGGGGACAGGAGGAGACCGTGTGCAGTTCTTC. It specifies CASSRGTGGDRVQFF.

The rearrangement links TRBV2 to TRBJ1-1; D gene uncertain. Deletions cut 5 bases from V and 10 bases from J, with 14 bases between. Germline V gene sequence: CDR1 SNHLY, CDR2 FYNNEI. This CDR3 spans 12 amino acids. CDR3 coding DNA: TGTGCCAGCAGTCCCCCGTTTTTCTTAGCTTTCTTT. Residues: CASSPPFFLAFF.

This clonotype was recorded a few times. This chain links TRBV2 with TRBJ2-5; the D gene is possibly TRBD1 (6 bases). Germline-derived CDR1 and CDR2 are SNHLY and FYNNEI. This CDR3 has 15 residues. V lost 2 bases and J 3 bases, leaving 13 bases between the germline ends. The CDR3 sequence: CASSEQGQMKETQYF. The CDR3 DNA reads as TGTGCCAGCAGTGAACAGGGGCAGATGAAAGAGACCCAGTACTTC.

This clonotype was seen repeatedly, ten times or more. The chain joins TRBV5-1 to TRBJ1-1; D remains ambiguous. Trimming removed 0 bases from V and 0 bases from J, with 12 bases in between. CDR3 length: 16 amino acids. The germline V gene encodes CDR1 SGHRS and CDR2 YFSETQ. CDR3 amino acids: CASSLAPSNMNTEAFF. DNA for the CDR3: TGCGCCAGCAGCTTGGCACCCTCTAACATGAACACTGAAGCTTTCTTT.

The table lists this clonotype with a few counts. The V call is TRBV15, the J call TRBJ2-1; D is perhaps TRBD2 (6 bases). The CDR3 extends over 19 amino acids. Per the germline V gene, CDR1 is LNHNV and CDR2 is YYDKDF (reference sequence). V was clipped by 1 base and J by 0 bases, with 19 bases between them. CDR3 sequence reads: CATSRALTAPTSSYNEQFF. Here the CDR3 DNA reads TGTGCCACCAGCAGAGCCTTAACGGCCCCGACTAGCTCCTACAATGAGCAGTTCTTC.

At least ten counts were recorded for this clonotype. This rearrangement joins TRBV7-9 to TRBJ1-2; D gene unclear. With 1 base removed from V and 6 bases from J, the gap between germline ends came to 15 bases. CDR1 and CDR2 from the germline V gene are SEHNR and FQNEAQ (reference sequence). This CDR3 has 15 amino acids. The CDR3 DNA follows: TGTGCCAGCAGCTTAGTTGGCAGAGGGAGGAATGGCTACACCTTC. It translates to CASSLVGRGRNGYTF.

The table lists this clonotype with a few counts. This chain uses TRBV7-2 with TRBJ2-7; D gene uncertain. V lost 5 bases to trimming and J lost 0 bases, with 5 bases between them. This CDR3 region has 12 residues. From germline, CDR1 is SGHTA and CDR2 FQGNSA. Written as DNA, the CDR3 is TGTGCCAGCAGCCCCGCCTCCTACGAGCAGTACGTC. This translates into CASSPASYEQYV.

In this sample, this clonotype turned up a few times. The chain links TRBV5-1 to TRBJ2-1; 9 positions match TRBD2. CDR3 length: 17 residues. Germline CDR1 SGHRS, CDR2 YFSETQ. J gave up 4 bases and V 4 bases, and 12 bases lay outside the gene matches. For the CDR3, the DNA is TGCGCCAGCAGCCCCCAAGGGGGTAGCGGGAGTTACAATGAGCAGTTCTTC. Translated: CASSPQGGSGSYNEQFF.

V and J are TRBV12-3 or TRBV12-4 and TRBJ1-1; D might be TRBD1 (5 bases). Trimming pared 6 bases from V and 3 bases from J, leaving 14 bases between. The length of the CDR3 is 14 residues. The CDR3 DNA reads TGTGCCAGCAGCTCAGGGCTCTGGGACACTGAAGCTTTCTTT. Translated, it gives CASSSGLWDTEAFF.

This CDR3 is CASSGQGDEQFF. CDR3 bases: TGTGCCAGCTCGGGACAGGGCGATGAGCAGTTCTTC. The V gene is TRBV18, the J gene TRBJ2-1; TRBD1 aligns across 9 bases. From germline, CDR1 is KGHSH and CDR2 LQKENI. The CDR3 has 12 amino acids. Trimming at V came to 6 bases and at J to 8 bases, leaving 2 bases not matched to a gene.

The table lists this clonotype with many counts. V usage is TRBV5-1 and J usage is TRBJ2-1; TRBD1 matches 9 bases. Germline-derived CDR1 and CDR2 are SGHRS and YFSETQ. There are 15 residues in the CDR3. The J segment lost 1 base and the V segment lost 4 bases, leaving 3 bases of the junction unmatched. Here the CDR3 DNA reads TGCGCCAGCAGCGCCGGGACAGGGTCCTACAATGAGCAGTTCTTC. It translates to CASSAGTGSYNEQFF.

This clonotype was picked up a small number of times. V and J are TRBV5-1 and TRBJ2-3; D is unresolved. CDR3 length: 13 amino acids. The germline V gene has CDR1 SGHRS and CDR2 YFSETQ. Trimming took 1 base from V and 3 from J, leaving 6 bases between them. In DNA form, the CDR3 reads TGCGCCAGCAGCTTGTTGGAAACAGATACGCAGTATTTT. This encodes CASSLLETDTQYF. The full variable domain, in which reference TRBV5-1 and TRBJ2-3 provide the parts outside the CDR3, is KAGVTQTPRYLIKTRGQQVTLSCSPISGHRSVSWYQQTPGQGLQFLFEYFSETQRNKGNFPGRFSGRQFSNSRSEMNVSTLELGDSALYLCASSLLETDTQYFGPGTRLTVL.